Listed below are T cell receptor beta chains from one sample, sequenced in a study of cytomegalovirus exposure and HLA in healthy donors. The table came from immunoSEQ multiplex PCR; TCRdb's copy has only in-frame clones and leaves some out. The sample lists approximately 140,000 clones; around 77% were seen once. The sequenced sample was PBMCs. The source of these receptors is a woman in her sixties in good health and CMV-seronegative. CDR3s include the opening cysteine and the closing phenylalanine or tryptophan. D genes are given only for firm matches. Not all rows give a size; the values are once, few, many and, for expanded clones, a class.

size	V	J	D	DNA	CDR3
-	TRBV6-1	TRBJ2-2	TRBD2	TGTGCCAGCAGTGAAAGGGCTAGCGGGACCACCGGGGAGCTGTTTTTT	CASSERASGTTGELFF
once	TRBV5-1	TRBJ2-2	-	TGCGCCAGCAGGAACGAACTATCGACCGGGGAGCTGTTTTTT	CASRNELSTGELFF
-	TRBV18	TRBJ2-7	TRBD2	TGTGCCAGCTCACCACCGGCCACCGGGACTATCTCCTACGAGCAGTACTTC	CASSPPATGTISYEQYF
-	TRBV6-1	TRBJ1-1	-	TGTGCCAGCCTCAACAACCTCATGAACACTGAAGCTTTCTTT	CASLNNLMNTEAFF
-	TRBV30	TRBJ2-7	TRBD1	TGTGCCTGGAGCCAGGACAGGGAGCAGTACTTC	CAWSQDREQYF
few	TRBV6-6	TRBJ1-4	TRBD1	TGTGCCAGCAGTTACGCCCCGGGACAGCTAAATGAAAAACTGTTTTTT	CASSYAPGQLNEKLFF
-	TRBV2	TRBJ2-1	TRBD2	TGTGCCAGCAGTGGACTAGCGGGGGTCCTTGAGCAGTTCTTC	CASSGLAGVLEQFF
-	TRBV4-1	TRBJ2-1	TRBD2	TGCGCCAGCAGCCAAGGGCTAGCGGGGATGGGTGAGCAGTTCTTC	CASSQGLAGMGEQFF
-	TRBV7-9	TRBJ1-1	TRBD1	TGTTCCAGCAACATGGGGGTTCCGGGGACAGGGCGTGGGACTGAAGCTTTCTTT	CSSNMGVPGTGRGTEAFF
-	TRBV5-6	TRBJ2-7	-	TGTGCCAGCTCGAGGATGGACGAGCAGTACTTC	CASSRMDEQYF
once	TRBV12-5	TRBJ1-4	TRBD1	TGTGCTAGTGGTTTACCCCTCTGTAGGGACAGGGGGCGCACAAATGAAAAACTGTTTTTT	CASGLPLCRDRGRTNEKLFF
-	TRBV28	TRBJ1-1	-	TGTGCCAGCAGTTTACAATCGACAGGAGCTTTCTTT	CASSLQSTGAFF
-	TRBV4-1	TRBJ2-7	-	TGCGCCAGCAGCCAAGTCCCTTCCTACGAGCAGTACTTC	CASSQVPSYEQYF
-	TRBV5-1	TRBJ2-3	TRBD2	TGCGCCAGCAGCGGAGCGGGACTAGCGGAGGTGGATACGCAGTATTTT	CASSGAGLAEVDTQYF
-	TRBV7-8	TRBJ2-3	TRBD2	TGTGCCAGCAGCTTATCTGACGTAGCGGGAGGCGTCACAGATACGCAGTATTTT	CASSLSDVAGGVTDTQYF
-	TRBV4-1	TRBJ2-7	TRBD2	TGCGCCGCGGGACTAGCGGGGAGGGGCGAGCAGTACTTC	CAAGLAGRGEQYF
-	TRBV6-6	TRBJ1-1	-	TGTGCCAGCAGTACAGACATATTAGCTGAAGCTTTCTTT	CASSTDILAEAFF
few	TRBV30	TRBJ2-7	TRBD2	TGTGCCTGGAGCAGGGAGGGACGCGACGAGCAGTACTTC	CAWSREGRDEQYF
-	TRBV13	TRBJ1-1	-	TGTGCCAGCAGCTTAGGACAGGACATACTCATGAACACTGAAGCTTTCTTT	CASSLGQDILMNTEAFF
-	TRBV27	TRBJ2-7	TRBD2	TGTGCCAGCAGTTTATTTTCCCAAGCGGGACTTTTCTACGAGCAGTACTTC	CASSLFSQAGLFYEQYF
-	TRBV6-5	TRBJ1-5	TRBD1	TGTGCCAGCAGCGTAGGACAGGCGAGCAATCAGCCCCAGCATTTT	CASSVGQASNQPQHF
-	TRBV4-1	TRBJ2-2	-	TGCGCCAGCAGCGGACTAACGAACACCGGGGAGCTGTTTTTT	CASSGLTNTGELFF
few	TRBV30	TRBJ2-2	-	TGTGCCTGGATTGGACTGGACTCGGGAGACACCGGGGAGCTGTTTTTT	CAWIGLDSGDTGELFF
-	TRBV5-1	TRBJ2-2	-	TGCGCCAGCAGCTTGCTAGGGGATAGTTCTAACACCGGGGAGCTGTTTTTT	CASSLLGDSSNTGELFF
-	TRBV6-1	TRBJ1-4	-	TGTGCCACCCGCCCGACAGGCATTAATGAAAAACTGTTTTTT	CATRPTGINEKLFF
-	TRBV27	TRBJ2-5	TRBD1	TGTGCCAGCAGCCAAGAAGGGACAGGGATACAGACCCAGTACTTC	CASSQEGTGIQTQYF
-	TRBV19	TRBJ2-7	TRBD1	TGTGCCAGTAGTCCCGGGACAGGGTTTTACGAGCAGTACTTC	CASSPGTGFYEQYF
-	TRBV5-1	TRBJ2-5	-	TGCGCCAGCAGCTTAGCGGTAAAAGAGACCCAGTACTTC	CASSLAVKETQYF
-	TRBV9	TRBJ2-7	-	TGTGCCAGCAGCCCCAGCCCAGCTAGCGTTACCCTATACGAGCAGTACTTC	CASSPSPASVTLYEQYF
-	TRBV28	TRBJ1-5	TRBD1	TGTGCCAGCAGCCCAACAGGGGGCGCCGGGGATCAGCCCCAGCATTTT	CASSPTGGAGDQPQHF
-	TRBV7-9	TRBJ2-7	TRBD2	TGTGCCAGCAGTCAAAAAGCGGGGGTCTCCTACGAGCAGTACTTC	CASSQKAGVSYEQYF
-	TRBV9	TRBJ2-7	TRBD2	TGTGCCAGCAGCGTAGTTTTGGGACTAGCGGCCTCCTACGAGCAGTACTTC	CASSVVLGLAASYEQYF
-	TRBV7-3	TRBJ2-3	TRBD2	TGTGCCAGCAGCTTGGCGGGGGGGCCCTGGACAGATACGCAGTATTTT	CASSLAGGPWTDTQYF
-	TRBV11-2	TRBJ2-7	TRBD2	TGTGCCAGCAGCACCGTAGCGGGCACCTACGAGCAGTACTTC	CASSTVAGTYEQYF
-	TRBV5-8	TRBJ2-1	TRBD2	TGTGCCAGCAGCTTGGGACTAGCGGGGAAGGGAGAGTTCTTC	CASSLGLAGKGEFF
-	TRBV5-4	TRBJ2-1	-	TGTGCCAGCAGCTTGGGGGCGGGCACACCGTACAATGAGCAGTTCTTC	CASSLGAGTPYNEQFF
-	TRBV25-1	TRBJ2-1	TRBD1	TGTGCCAGCAGTGAAACCGGGACAGGGAGGAGAAATGAGCAGTTCTTC	CASSETGTGRRNEQFF
-	TRBV27	TRBJ2-7	-	TGTGCCAGCACCCCCTACCCAACAGGGAAGAACGAGCAGTACTTC	CASTPYPTGKNEQYF
-	TRBV6-1	TRBJ1-1	-	TGTGCCAGCAGCGAAGCCCTAACAGGTGGGGCAGCTGCTGAAGCTTTCTTT	CASSEALTGGAAAEAFF
-	TRBV5-4	TRBJ2-1	TRBD2	TGTGCCAGCAGCGGAGGACTAGCGGTAATATACAATGAGCAGTTCTTC	CASSGGLAVIYNEQFF
-	TRBV19	TRBJ1-5	-	TGTGCCAGTACACAGGCATTGAATCAGCCCCAGCATTTT	CASTQALNQPQHF